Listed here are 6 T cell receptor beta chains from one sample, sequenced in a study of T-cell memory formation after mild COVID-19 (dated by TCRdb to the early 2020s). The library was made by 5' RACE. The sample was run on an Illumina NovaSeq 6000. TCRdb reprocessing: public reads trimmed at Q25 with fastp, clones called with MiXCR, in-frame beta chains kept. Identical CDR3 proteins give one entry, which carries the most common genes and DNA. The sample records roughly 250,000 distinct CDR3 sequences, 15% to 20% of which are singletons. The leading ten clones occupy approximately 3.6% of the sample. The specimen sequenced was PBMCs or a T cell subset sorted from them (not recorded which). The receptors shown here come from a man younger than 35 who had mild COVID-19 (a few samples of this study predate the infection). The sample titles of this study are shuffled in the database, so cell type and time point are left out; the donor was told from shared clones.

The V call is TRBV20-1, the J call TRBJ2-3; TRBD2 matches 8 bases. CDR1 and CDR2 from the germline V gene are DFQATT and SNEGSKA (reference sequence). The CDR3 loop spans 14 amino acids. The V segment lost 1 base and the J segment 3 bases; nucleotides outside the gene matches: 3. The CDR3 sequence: CSARVIAGTDTQYF. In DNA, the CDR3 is TGCAGTGCTAGAGTTATAGCGGGGACAGATACGCAGTATTTT.

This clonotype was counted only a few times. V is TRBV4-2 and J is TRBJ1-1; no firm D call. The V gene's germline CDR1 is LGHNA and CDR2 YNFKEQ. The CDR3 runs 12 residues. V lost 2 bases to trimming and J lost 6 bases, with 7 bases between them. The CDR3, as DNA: TGTGCCAGCAGCCAATTGTTGGCTGAAGCTTTCTTT. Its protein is CASSQLLAEAFF.

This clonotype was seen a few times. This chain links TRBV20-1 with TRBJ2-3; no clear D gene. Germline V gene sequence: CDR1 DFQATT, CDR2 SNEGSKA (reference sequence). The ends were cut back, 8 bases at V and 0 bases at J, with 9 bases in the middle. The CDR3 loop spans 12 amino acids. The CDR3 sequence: CSSKGSTDTQYF. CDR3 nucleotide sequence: TGCAGTTCTAAAGGGAGCACAGATACGCAGTATTTT.

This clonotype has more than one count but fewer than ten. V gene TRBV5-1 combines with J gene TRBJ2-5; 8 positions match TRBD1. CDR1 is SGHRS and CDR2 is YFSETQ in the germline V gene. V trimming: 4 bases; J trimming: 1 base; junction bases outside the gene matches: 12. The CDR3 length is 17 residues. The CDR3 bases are TGCGCCAGCAGCAGAGGACAGGGATTGGTGGGCCAAGAGACCCAGTACTTC. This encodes CASSRGQGLVGQETQYF.

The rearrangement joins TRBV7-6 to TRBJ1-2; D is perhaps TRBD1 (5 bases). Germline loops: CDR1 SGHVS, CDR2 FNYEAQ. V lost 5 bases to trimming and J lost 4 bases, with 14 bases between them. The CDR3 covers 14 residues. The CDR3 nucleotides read TGTGCCAGCAGCCCGCGGGGGGGGAGCTATGGCTACACCTTC. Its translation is CASSPRGGSYGYTF.

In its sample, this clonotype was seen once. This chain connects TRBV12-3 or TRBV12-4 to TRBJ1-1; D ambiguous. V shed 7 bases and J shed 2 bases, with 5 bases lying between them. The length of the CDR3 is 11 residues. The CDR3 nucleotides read TGTGCCAGCATGGGCAACACTGAAGCTTTCTTT. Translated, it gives CASMGNTEAFF.